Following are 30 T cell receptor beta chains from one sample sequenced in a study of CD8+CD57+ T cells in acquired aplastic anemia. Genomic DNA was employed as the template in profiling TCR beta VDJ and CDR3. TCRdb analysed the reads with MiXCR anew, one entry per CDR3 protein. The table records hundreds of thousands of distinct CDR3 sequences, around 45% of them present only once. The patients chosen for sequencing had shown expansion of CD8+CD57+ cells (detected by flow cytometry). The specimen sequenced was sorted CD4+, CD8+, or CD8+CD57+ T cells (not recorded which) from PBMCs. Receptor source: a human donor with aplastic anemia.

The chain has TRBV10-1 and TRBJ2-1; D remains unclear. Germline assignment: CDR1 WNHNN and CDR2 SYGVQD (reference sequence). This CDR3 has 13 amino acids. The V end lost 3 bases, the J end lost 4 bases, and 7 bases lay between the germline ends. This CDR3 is CASSDPLYNEQFF. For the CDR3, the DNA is TGCGCCAGCAGTGATCCCTTATACAATGAGCAGTTCTTC.

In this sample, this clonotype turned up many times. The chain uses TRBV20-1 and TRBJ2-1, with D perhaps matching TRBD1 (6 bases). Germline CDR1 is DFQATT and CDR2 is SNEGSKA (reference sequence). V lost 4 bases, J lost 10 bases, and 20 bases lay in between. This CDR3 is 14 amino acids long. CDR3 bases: TGCAGTGCTACACCCGGGACACGGAGAAGGGAGCAGTTCTTC. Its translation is CSATPGTRRREQFF.

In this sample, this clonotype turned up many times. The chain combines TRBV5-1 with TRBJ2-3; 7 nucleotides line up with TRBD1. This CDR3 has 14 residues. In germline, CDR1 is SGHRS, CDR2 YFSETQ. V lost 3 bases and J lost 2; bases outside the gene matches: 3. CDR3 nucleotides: TGCGCCAGCAGCTGGACAGGAGACACAGATACGCAGTATTTT. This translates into CASSWTGDTDTQYF.

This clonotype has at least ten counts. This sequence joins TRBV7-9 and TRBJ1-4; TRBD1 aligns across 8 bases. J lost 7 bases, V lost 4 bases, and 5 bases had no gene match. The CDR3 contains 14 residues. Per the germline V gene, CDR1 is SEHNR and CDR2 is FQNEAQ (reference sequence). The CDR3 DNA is TGTGCCAGCAGCTCCCGGGACAGGCCTGAAAAACTGTTTTTT. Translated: CASSSRDRPEKLFF.

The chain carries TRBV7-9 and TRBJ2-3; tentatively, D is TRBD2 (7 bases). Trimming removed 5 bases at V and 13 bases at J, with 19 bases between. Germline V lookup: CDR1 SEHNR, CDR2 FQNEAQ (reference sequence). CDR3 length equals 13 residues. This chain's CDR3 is CASSPLRGGAEYF. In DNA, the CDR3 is TGTGCCAGCAGCCCGCTGAGGGGGGGGGCGGAGTATTTT.

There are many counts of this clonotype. The DNA for the CDR3 is TGCGCCAGCAGCTTGACAGGGACTAACAATCAGCCCCAGCATTTT. This sequence encodes CASSLTGTNNQPQHF. This rearrangement joins TRBV5-1 to TRBJ1-5, with TRBD1 as a possible D gene (6 bases). CDR1 is SGHRS and CDR2 is YFSETQ in the germline V gene. The CDR3 runs 15 residues. The V and J ends lost 1 base and 3 bases respectively, with 11 bases between them.

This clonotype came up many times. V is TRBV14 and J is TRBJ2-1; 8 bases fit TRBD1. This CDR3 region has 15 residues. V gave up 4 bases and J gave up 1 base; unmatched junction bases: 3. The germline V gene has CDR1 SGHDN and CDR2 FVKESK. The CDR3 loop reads CASSPRQGSYNEQFF. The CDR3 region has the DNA TGTGCCAGCAGCCCACGACAGGGGTCCTACAATGAGCAGTTCTTC.

The DNA of the CDR3 is TGTGCCAGCATGTCAGGTGTCAGGGGTATAACTGAAGCTTTCTTT. Its translation: CASMSGVRGITEAFF. This chain uses TRBV25-1 with TRBJ1-1; TRBD1 might be the D (6 bases). Trimming stripped 7 bases from V and 5 bases from J, with 20 bases between. The CDR3 totals 15 residues. In germline, CDR1 is MGHDK, CDR2 SYGVNS.

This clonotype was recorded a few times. This chain's CDR3 is CASSEIGQAYEQYF. CDR3 nucleotides: TGTGCCAGCAGTGAAATCGGACAGGCCTACGAGCAGTACTTC. This chain links TRBV2 with TRBJ2-7; 7 bases fit TRBD1. V lost 2 bases to trimming and J lost 2 bases; unmatched junction nucleotides: 3. The CDR3 is made up of 14 amino acids. From germline, CDR1 is SNHLY and CDR2 FYNNEI.

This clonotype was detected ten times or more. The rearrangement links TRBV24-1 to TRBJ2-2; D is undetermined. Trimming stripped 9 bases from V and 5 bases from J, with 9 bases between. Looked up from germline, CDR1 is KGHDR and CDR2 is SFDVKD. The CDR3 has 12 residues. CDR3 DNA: TGTGCCACCCGGGCCCCAACCGGGGAGCTGTTTTTT. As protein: CATRAPTGELFF.

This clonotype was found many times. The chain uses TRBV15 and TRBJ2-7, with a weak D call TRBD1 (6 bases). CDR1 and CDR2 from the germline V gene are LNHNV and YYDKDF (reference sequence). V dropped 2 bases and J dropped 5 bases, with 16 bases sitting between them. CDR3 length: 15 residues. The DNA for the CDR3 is TGTGCCACCAGCAGAAAGTTCACAGGGCTGGACGAGCAGTACTTC. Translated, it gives CATSRKFTGLDEQYF. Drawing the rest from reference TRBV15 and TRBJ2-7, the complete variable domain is DAMVIQNPRYQVTQFGKPVTLSCSQTLNHNVMYWYQQKSSQAPKLLFHYYDKDFNNEADTPDNFQSRRPNTSFCFLDIRSPGLGDTAMYLCATSRKFTGLDEQYFGPGTRLTVT.

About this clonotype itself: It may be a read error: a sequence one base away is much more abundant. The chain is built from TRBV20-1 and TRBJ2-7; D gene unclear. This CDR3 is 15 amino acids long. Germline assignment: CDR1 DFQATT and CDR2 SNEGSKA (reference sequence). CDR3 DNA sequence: TGCAGTGCTAGAGAACCTTCATCGAGCTCCTACGAGCAGCACTTC. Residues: CSAREPSSSSYEQHF.

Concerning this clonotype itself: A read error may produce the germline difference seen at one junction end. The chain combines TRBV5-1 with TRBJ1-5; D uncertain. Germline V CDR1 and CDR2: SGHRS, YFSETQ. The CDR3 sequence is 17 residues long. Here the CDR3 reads CASSLDIWGYSNQPQHF. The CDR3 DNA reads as TGTGCCAGCAGCTTGGATATCTGGGGTTATAGCAATCAGCCCCAGCATTTT.

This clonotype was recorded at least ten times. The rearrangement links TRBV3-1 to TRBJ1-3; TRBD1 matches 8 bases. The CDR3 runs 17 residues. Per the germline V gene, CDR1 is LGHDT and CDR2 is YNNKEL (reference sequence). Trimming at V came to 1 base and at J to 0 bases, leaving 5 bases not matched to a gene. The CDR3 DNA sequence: TGTGCCAGCAGCCAAGGGACAGGGTTTAACTCTGGAAACACCATATATTTT. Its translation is CASSQGTGFNSGNTIYF.

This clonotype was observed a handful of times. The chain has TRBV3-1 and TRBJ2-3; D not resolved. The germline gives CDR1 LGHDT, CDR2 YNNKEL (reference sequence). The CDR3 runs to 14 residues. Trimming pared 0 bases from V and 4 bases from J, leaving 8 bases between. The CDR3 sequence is CASSQDRSSDTQYF. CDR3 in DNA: TGTGCCAGCAGCCAAGATCGAAGTTCAGATACGCAGTATTTT.

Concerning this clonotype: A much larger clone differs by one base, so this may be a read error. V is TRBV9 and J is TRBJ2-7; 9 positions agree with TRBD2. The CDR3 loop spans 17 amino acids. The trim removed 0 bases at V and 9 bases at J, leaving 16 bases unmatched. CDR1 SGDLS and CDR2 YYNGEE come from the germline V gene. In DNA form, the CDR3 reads TGTGCCAGCAGCGTAGAAGGTAGCGGGAGCGATCTGGGCGGGCAGTACTTC. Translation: CASSVEGSGSDLGGQYF.

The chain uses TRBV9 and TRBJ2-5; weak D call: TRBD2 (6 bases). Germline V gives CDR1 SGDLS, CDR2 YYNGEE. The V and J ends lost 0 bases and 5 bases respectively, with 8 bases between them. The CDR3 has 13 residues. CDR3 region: CASSVAGSETQYF. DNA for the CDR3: TGTGCCAGCAGCGTAGCCGGGAGCGAGACCCAGTACTTC. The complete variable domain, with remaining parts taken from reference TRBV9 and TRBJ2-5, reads DSGVTQTPKHLITATGQRVTLRCSPRSGDLSVYWYQQSLDQGLQFLIQYYNGEERAKGNILERFSAQQFPDLHSELNLSSLELGDSALYFCASSVAGSETQYFGPGTRLLVL.

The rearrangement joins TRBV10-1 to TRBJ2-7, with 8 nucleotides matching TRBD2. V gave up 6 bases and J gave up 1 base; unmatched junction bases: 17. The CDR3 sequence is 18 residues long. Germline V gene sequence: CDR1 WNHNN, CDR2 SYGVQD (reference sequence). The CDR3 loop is CASSSTGTSGSRSYEQYF. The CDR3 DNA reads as TGCGCCAGCAGCTCCACAGGGACTAGTGGTTCGAGATCCTACGAGCAGTACTTC.

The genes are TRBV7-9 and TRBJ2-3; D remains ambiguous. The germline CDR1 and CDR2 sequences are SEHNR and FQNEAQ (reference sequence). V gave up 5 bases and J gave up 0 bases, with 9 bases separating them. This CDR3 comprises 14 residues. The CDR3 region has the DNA TGTGCCAGCAGCGGACGGAGAAGCACAGATACGCAGTATTTT. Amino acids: CASSGRRSTDTQYF.

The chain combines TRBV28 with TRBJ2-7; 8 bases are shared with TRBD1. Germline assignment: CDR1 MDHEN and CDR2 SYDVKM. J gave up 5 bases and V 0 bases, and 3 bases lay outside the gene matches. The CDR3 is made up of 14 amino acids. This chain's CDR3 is CASSLWKTGDEQYF. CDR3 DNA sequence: TGTGCCAGCAGTTTATGGAAGACAGGGGACGAGCAGTACTTC.

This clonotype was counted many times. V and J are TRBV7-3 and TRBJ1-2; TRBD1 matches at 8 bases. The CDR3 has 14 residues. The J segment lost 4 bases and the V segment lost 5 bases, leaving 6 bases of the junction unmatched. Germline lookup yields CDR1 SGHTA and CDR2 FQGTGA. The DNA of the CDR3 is TGTGCCAGCAGCCCAGGACAGGGACCCTATGGCTACACCTTC. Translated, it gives CASSPGQGPYGYTF.

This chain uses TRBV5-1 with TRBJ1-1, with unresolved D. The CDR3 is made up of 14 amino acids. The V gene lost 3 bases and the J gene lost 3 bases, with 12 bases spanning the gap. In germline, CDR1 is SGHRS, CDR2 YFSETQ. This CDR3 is CASSYSEADTEAFF. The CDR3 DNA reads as TGCGCCAGCAGCTACTCAGAAGCGGACACTGAAGCTTTCTTT.

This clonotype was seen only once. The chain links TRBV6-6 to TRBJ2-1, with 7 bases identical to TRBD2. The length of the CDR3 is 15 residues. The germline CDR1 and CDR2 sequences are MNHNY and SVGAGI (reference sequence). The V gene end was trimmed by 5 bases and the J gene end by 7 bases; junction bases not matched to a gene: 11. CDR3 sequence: CASSETGREKNEQFF. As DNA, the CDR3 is TGTGCCAGCAGTGAAACCGGGCGGGAGAAGAATGAGCAGTTCTTC.

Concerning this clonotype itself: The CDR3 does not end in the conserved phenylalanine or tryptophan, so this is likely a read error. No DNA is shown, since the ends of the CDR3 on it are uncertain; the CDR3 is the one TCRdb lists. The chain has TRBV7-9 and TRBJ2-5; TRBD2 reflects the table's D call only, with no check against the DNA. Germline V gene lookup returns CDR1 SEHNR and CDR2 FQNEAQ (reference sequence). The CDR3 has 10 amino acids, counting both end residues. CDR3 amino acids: CASGREESNT.

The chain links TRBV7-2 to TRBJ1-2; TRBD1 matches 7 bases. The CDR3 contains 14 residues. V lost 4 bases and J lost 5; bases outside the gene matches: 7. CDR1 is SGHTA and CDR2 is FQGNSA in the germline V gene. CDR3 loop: CASSSNGRGYGYTF. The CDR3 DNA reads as TGTGCCAGCAGCTCGAATGGCAGGGGGTATGGCTACACCTTC.

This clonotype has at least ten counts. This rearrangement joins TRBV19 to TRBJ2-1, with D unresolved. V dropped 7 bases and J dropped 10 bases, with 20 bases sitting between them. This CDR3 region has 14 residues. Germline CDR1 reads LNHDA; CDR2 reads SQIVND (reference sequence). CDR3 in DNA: TGTGCCAGTACCCCATCAATCGGAGCCCGGGAGCAGTTCTTC. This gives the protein CASTPSIGAREQFF.

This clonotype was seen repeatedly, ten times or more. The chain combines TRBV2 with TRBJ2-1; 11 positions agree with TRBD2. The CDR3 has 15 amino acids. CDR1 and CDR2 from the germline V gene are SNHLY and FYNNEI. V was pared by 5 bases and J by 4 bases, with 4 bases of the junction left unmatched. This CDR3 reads CASSPGTSGYNEQFF. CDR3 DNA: TGTGCCAGCAGTCCCGGGACTAGCGGATACAATGAGCAGTTCTTC.

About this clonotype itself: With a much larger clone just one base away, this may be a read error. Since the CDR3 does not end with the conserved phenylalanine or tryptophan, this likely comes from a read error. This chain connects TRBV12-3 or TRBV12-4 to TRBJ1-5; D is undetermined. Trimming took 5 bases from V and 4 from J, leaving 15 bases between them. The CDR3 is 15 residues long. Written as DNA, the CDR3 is TGTGCCAGCAGTGACCGCCTGCGGGCTAATCAGCCCCAGCATCTT. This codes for CASSDRLRANQPQHL.

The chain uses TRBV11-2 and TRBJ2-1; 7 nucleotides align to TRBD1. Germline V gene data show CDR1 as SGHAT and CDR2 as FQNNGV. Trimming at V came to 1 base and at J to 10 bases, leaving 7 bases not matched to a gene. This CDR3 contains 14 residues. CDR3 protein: CASSLGVRGREQFF. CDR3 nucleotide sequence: TGTGCCAGCAGCTTAGGCGTGAGGGGGCGAGAGCAGTTCTTC. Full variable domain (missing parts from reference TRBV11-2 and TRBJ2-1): EAGVAQSPRYKIIEKRQSVAFWCNPISGHATLYWYQQILGQGPKLLIQFQNNGVVDDSQLPKDRFSAERLKGVDSTLKIQPAKLEDSAVYLCASSLGVRGREQFFGPGTRLTVL.

The CDR3 sequence is CSARGRGLEGYTF. The CDR3 DNA reads TGCAGTGCTAGAGGCCGGGGACTTGAGGGCTACACCTTC. J is TRBJ1-2 and V is TRBV20-1; D perhaps matches TRBD1 (5 bases). The CDR3 loop spans 13 amino acids. In germline, CDR1 is DFQATT, CDR2 SNEGSKA (reference sequence). Trimming cost V 1 base and J 8 bases, with 14 bases left between them.